These T cell receptor beta chains were read from a single sample in a study of technical replicates of blood from a handful of donors. Clones were sequenced by immunoSEQ multiplex PCR, and TCRdb holds only the in-frame ones, with some missing. The table shows about 56,000 clones, with about 95% occurring only once. Sequencing was performed on PBMCs. These receptors all stem from a human donor in good health. Some clones in this sample may be carry-over from other donors' samples. Both conserved end residues are part of each CDR3. The D gene is left open where the match is weak. Clone size is shown for a subset of rows, as once, few, many or a class of expanded clone.

D	V	J	size	DNA	CDR3
NA	TRBV4-3	TRBJ2-7	NA	TGCGTCTACACGGGCGGGGTCTCCTACGAGCAGTACTTC	CVYTGGVSYEQYF
NA	TRBV14	TRBJ1-1	NA	TGTGCCAGCAGCCGAGATTTATTGAACACTGAAGCTTTCTTT	CASSRDLLNTEAFF
NA	TRBV10-3	TRBJ1-5	once	TGTGCCATCAGTGAGTTCGCGGGCGGCAATCAGCCCCAGCATTTT	CAISEFAGGNQPQHF
NA	TRBV29-1	TRBJ2-1	NA	TGCAGCGTTGATTTGCGGGCCTCCTACAATGAGCAGTTCTTC	CSVDLRASYNEQFF
TRBD2	TRBV7-9	TRBJ2-1	NA	TGTGCCAGCAGCGTTCTAGCGGGGGCCCTTAATGAGCAGTTCTTC	CASSVLAGALNEQFF
TRBD2	TRBV5-4	TRBJ2-7	NA	TGTGCCAGCAGCTTGGACGGGGGGACTTACGAGCAGTACTTC	CASSLDGGTYEQYF
TRBD1	TRBV7-8	TRBJ1-2	NA	TGTGCCAGCAGCAAGGACAGGGGGCACGGTGGCTACACCTTC	CASSKDRGHGGYTF
TRBD2	TRBV5-1	TRBJ2-2	NA	TGCGCCAGCAGCTCTGTTCCCGGGACTAGCGGGAGTAGCACCGGGGAGCTGTTTTTT	CASSSVPGTSGSSTGELFF
TRBD1	TRBV5-1	TRBJ1-1	NA	TGCGCCAGCAGCTTGTTGACAGGGTTACCGAACACTGAAGCTTTCTTT	CASSLLTGLPNTEAFF
NA	TRBV7-9	TRBJ1-5	NA	TGTGCCAGCAGCTTCGATGAGGATAGCAATCAGCCCCAGCATTTT	CASSFDEDSNQPQHF
NA	TRBV30	TRBJ1-2	NA	TGTGCCATACCCCCCCCAGGGGATGGTGGCTACACCTTC	CAIPPPGDGGYTF
TRBD2	TRBV6-5	TRBJ2-5	NA	TGTGCCAGCAGACGGACAGCGGGGGGGCAAGAGACCCAGTACTTC	CASRRTAGGQETQYF
TRBD1	TRBV2	TRBJ1-2	NA	TGTGCCAGAAACCCGGGGACAGGTAAAGGCTACACCTTC	CARNPGTGKGYTF
NA	TRBV5-1	TRBJ1-4	NA	TGCGCCAGCAGCGTTTTACAGGGAAGCGCTGAAAAACTGTTTTTT	CASSVLQGSAEKLFF
NA	TRBV10-3	TRBJ1-2	NA	TGTGCCATCAGTGAGATGCAGGGGCAGGGCTATGGCTACACCTTC	CAISEMQGQGYGYTF
NA	TRBV18	TRBJ1-6	NA	TGTGCCAGCTCACCCGGAAAATCGGGTTTACCCCTCCACTTT	CASSPGKSGLPLHF
NA	TRBV7-7	TRBJ2-5	NA	TGTGCCAGCAGCTTAGGTGGGAGGGGGCAAGAGACCCAGTACTTC	CASSLGGRGQETQYF
NA	TRBV5-4	TRBJ1-3	NA	TGTGCCAGCCGGGCGGGGGGCTCGGGAAACACCATATATTTT	CASRAGGSGNTIYF
NA	TRBV18	TRBJ2-2	once	TGTGCCAGCTCACCTTACGGACAGACGAACACCGGGGAGCTGTTTTTT	CASSPYGQTNTGELFF
TRBD2	TRBV30	TRBJ2-7	NA	TGTGCCTGTCGGACTAGCGAGTCCTACGAGCAGTACTTC	CACRTSESYEQYF
NA	TRBV23-1	TRBJ2-7	NA	TGCGCCAGCGACCCGGTAGGGCAGGGATATCCCTCCTACGAGCAGTACTTC	CASDPVGQGYPSYEQYF
NA	TRBV7-8	TRBJ2-2	NA	TGTGCCAGCAGAGTCGCGGGGGCAGTCCCCGGGGAGCTGTTTTTT	CASRVAGAVPGELFF
NA	TRBV7-6	TRBJ2-2	NA	TGTGCCAGCAGCCGGGGTATGGCACAACCGACTTTCAACACCGGGGAGCTGTTTTTT	CASSRGMAQPTFNTGELFF